Reported below is one TCR beta chain. The antigen is unknown. Libraries were prepared by immunoSEQ multiplex PCR; TCRdb keeps only in-frame clonotypes and omits some of them. Among about 43,000 clones, around 85% were seen once, and the ten largest hold 35%. The germline gives CDR1 LNHDA, CDR2 SQIVND (reference sequence). CDR3 size: 16 residues. V dropped 5 bases and J dropped 2 bases, with 19 bases sitting between them. This entry belongs to a study of OX40 agonist ivuxolimab in advanced cancers. Study-wide results and caveats: Dosing at 0.1 to 3.0 mg/kg was accompanied by clonal expansion of CD4+ and CD8+ blood T cells by week 6. Low normalized clonal expansion also occurred in some nonresponding patients.

The sequence was obtained from an adult with an advanced solid tumor such as melanoma, head and neck, liver or kidney cancer. The chain joins TRBV19 to TRBJ2-7; D may be TRBD2 (6 bases). Source: CD4+ or CD8+ T cells sorted from blood, taken in a trial of the OX40 agonist ivuxolimab. This CDR3 reads CASSPKGGATTYEQYF. DNA for the CDR3: TGTGCCAGTAGTCCAAAAGGCGGGGCAACTACCTACGAGCAGTACTTC.